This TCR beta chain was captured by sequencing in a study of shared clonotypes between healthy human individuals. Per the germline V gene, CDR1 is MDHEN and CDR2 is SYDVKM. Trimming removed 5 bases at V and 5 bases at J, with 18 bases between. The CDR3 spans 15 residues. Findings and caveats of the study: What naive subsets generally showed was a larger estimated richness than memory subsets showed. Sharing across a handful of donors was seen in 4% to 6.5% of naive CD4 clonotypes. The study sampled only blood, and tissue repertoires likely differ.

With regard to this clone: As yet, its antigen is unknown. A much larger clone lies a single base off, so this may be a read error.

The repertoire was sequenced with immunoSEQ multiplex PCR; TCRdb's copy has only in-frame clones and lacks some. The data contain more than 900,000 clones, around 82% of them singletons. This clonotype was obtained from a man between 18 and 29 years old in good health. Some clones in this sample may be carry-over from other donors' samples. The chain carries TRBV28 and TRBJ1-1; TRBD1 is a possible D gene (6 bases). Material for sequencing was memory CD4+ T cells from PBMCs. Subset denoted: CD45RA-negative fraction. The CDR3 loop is CASSKPRGAWTEAFF. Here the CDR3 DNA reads TGTGCCAGCAGTAAACCACGGGGGGCTTGGACTGAAGCTTTCTTT.